Listed below are T cell receptor beta chains from one sample, sequenced in a study of naive and memory T cell subsets. In TCRdb, the UMI-ligation and nested PCR reads were re-called with MiXCR into one record per CDR3 protein. Altogether fewer than 30,000 distinct CDR3 sequences are present, roughly a tenth being singletons, with the ten largest covering around a sixth. The specimen was effector memory CD4+ T cells from blood. The origin of the receptors is a human donor in good health. Each CDR3 is given with its conserved first and last residue. Fields, in order: CDR3 DNA, CDR3 protein, J gene, V gene, D gene, clone size. D genes are given only for firm matches. The size entry is marked missing in some rows and otherwise reads once, few, many or a size class.

DNA: TGTGCCAGCGGCAGGGTCTCAGAGACCCAGTACTTC
CDR3: CASGRVSETQYF
J: TRBJ2-5
V: TRBV7-9
D: NA
size: few

DNA: TGTGCCAGCAGTTACGGGGGGGGCCGGACTGAAGCTTTCTTT
CDR3: CASSYGGGRTEAFF
J: TRBJ1-1
V: TRBV6-2/TRBV6-3
D: NA
size: many

DNA: TGTGCCAGCAGTTACTATCCCCCGCCAGGGCAGGTTGAAGCTTTCTTT
CDR3: CASSYYPPPGQVEAFF
J: TRBJ1-1
V: TRBV6-5
D: NA
size: NA

DNA: TGTGCCAGTAGTATCATGGTCTCGCCCCCTGGGACCCAGTACTTC
CDR3: CASSIMVSPPGTQYF
J: TRBJ2-5
V: TRBV19
D: NA
size: NA

DNA: TGTGCCAGCAGTTACGCGCAGGGCGCCTACGAGCAGTACTTC
CDR3: CASSYAQGAYEQYF
J: TRBJ2-7
V: TRBV6-5
D: NA
size: many

DNA: TGTGCCAGCAGTGGCCGGGGAACAACTAATGAAAAACTGTTTTTT
CDR3: CASSGRGTTNEKLFF
J: TRBJ1-4
V: TRBV7-9
D: NA
size: few

DNA: TGTGCCAGCAGTTCCACAGGGGGAGGTAGCAATCAGCCCCAGCATTTT
CDR3: CASSSTGGGSNQPQHF
J: TRBJ1-5
V: TRBV7-9
D: TRBD1
size: few

DNA: TGCGCCAGCAGCTTTACAGGGGGGAATGAAAAACTGTTTTTT
CDR3: CASSFTGGNEKLFF
J: TRBJ1-4
V: TRBV5-1
D: TRBD1
size: many

DNA: TGTGCCAGCAGAAGCATTCGTTCTGGGGCCAACGTCCTGACTTTC
CDR3: CASRSIRSGANVLTF
J: TRBJ2-6
V: TRBV11-2
D: NA
size: many

DNA: TGTGCCAGCAGTGAATTTGGAGAACAGGGGGCTTCCACTAATGAAAAACTGTTTTTT
CDR3: CASSEFGEQGASTNEKLFF
J: TRBJ1-4
V: TRBV25-1
D: TRBD1
size: NA

DNA: TGCAGCGTTGCCGGTTTTCAGGGTTTGGGTTTGGATCAGCCCCAGCATTTT
CDR3: CSVAGFQGLGLDQPQHF
J: TRBJ1-5
V: TRBV29-1
D: NA
size: NA

DNA: TGTGCCAGCAGCCGACAGGCCACTCCGGATTCACCCCTCCACTTT
CDR3: CASSRQATPDSPLHF
J: TRBJ1-6
V: TRBV12-3/TRBV12-4
D: NA
size: few

DNA: TGTGCCAGCAGCCGACCCCGGGGTTCAACTAATGAAAAACTGTTTTTT
CDR3: CASSRPRGSTNEKLFF
J: TRBJ1-4
V: TRBV4-2
D: NA
size: NA

DNA: TGTGCCAGTAGTCGGGGCCAAGAGACCCAGTACTTC
CDR3: CASSRGQETQYF
J: TRBJ2-5
V: TRBV19
D: NA
size: few

DNA: TGTGCCACCGGGGTGATAGCTAATGAAAAACTGTTTTTT
CDR3: CATGVIANEKLFF
J: TRBJ1-4
V: TRBV10-3
D: NA
size: NA

DNA: TGTGCCAGCAGTTTTTTGGTAGGGACTAGCGGACTAACGCAGTATTTT
CDR3: CASSFLVGTSGLTQYF
J: TRBJ2-3
V: TRBV12-3/TRBV12-4
D: TRBD2
size: NA

DNA: TGTGCCAGCAGACCAACAGGGGGCAATTACAATGAGCAGTTCTTC
CDR3: CASRPTGGNYNEQFF
J: TRBJ2-1
V: TRBV7-2
D: TRBD1
size: few

DNA: TGTGCCAGCAGCAAAGGGACAGGGCAAGAGACCCAGTACTTC
CDR3: CASSKGTGQETQYF
J: TRBJ2-5
V: TRBV5-4
D: TRBD1
size: NA

DNA: TGTGCCAGCAGCGCTCAGCGGGAACACCGGGGAGCTGTGGGGCTGTTTTTT
CDR3: CASSAQREHRGAVGLFF
J: TRBJ2-2
V: TRBV9
D: TRBD2
size: few

DNA: TGCAGCGGACAGGGTTCCACAGATACGCAGTATTTT
CDR3: CSGQGSTDTQYF
J: TRBJ2-3
V: TRBV29-1
D: TRBD1
size: few

DNA: TGTGCCAGCAGCATAGAGGGCCGGGCTGTCGATGAGCAGTTCTTC
CDR3: CASSIEGRAVDEQFF
J: TRBJ2-1
V: TRBV7-3
D: NA
size: medium-sized

DNA: TGTGCCAGCAGCTTAGGGGGCTATGGCTACACCTTC
CDR3: CASSLGGYGYTF
J: TRBJ1-2
V: TRBV5-4
D: NA
size: many

DNA: TGTGCCAGCTCACGCCAGGATACGCAGTATTTT
CDR3: CASSRQDTQYF
J: TRBJ2-3
V: TRBV18
D: NA
size: many

DNA: TGTGCCAGCAGCGCCCGGGACAGGGGGAGCAATCAGCCCCAGCATTTT
CDR3: CASSARDRGSNQPQHF
J: TRBJ1-5
V: TRBV5-6
D: TRBD1
size: few

DNA: TGTGCCAGCAGTTACGGGACTAGCGGCACAGATACGCAGTATTTT
CDR3: CASSYGTSGTDTQYF
J: TRBJ2-3
V: TRBV12-3/TRBV12-4
D: TRBD2
size: few

DNA: TGCAGTGCTAGAGATCAGGGTCGTGATCCTGAAGCTTTCTTT
CDR3: CSARDQGRDPEAFF
J: TRBJ1-1
V: TRBV20-1
D: NA
size: few

DNA: TGCAGCGCAGCACAGGTGGAAGGAAACATTCAGTACTTC
CDR3: CSAAQVEGNIQYF
J: TRBJ2-4
V: TRBV29-1
D: NA
size: few

DNA: TGTGCCAGCAGTTTCATGACTAGCGGGGGGGAAAATGAGCAGTTCTTC
CDR3: CASSFMTSGGENEQFF
J: TRBJ2-1
V: TRBV27
D: TRBD2
size: NA

DNA: TGCGCCAGCAGCTTGGCAAACGCTCCCCCGGATACGCAGTATTTT
CDR3: CASSLANAPPDTQYF
J: TRBJ2-3
V: TRBV5-1
D: NA
size: few

DNA: TGTGCCATCAGTAGCGGACAAGAGACCCAGTACTTC
CDR3: CAISSGQETQYF
J: TRBJ2-5
V: TRBV10-3
D: NA
size: many

DNA: TGCAGTGCTAGAGGCCAAAGACTAGCGGGGTCGGGCAATGAGCAGTTCTTC
CDR3: CSARGQRLAGSGNEQFF
J: TRBJ2-1
V: TRBV20-1
D: TRBD2
size: many

DNA: TGTGCCAGCAGGGAGGGGGGAAGTGAGAATGAGCAGTTCTTC
CDR3: CASREGGSENEQFF
J: TRBJ2-1
V: TRBV7-9
D: NA
size: many

DNA: TGTGCCAGCAGCCTCCAACTAGCGGGGGGCGGGGAGCAGTTCTTC
CDR3: CASSLQLAGGGEQFF
J: TRBJ2-1
V: TRBV6-2/TRBV6-3
D: TRBD2
size: NA

DNA: TGTGCCAGCAGCCTTAGCGGGGGTAGGGAAGATACGCAGTATTTT
CDR3: CASSLSGGREDTQYF
J: TRBJ2-3
V: TRBV7-3
D: TRBD2
size: NA

DNA: TGTGCCAGCTCTCCCGGGGACCACTATGGCTACACCTTC
CDR3: CASSPGDHYGYTF
J: TRBJ1-2
V: TRBV7-9
D: NA
size: NA

DNA: TGCGCCAGCAGCCAAGTACAGGGGTTGGTAGGGACCCAGTACTTC
CDR3: CASSQVQGLVGTQYF
J: TRBJ2-5
V: TRBV4-3
D: TRBD1
size: many

DNA: TGTGCCAGCAGCCCGACATCAGGACCTAGCACAGATACGCAGTATTTT
CDR3: CASSPTSGPSTDTQYF
J: TRBJ2-3
V: TRBV7-3
D: NA
size: many

DNA: TGTGCCAGCAGCTACGGGCCCGGAAGAGGTTCACCCCTCCACTTT
CDR3: CASSYGPGRGSPLHF
J: TRBJ1-6
V: TRBV3-1
D: NA
size: NA

DNA: TGTGCCAGCTCACGCACCGGGACGTTCACCGGGGAGCTGTTTTTT
CDR3: CASSRTGTFTGELFF
J: TRBJ2-2
V: TRBV18
D: NA
size: few

DNA: TGTGCCAGCAGCTTGGGACAGAGCACCGGGGAGCTGTTTTTT
CDR3: CASSLGQSTGELFF
J: TRBJ2-2
V: TRBV5-5
D: NA
size: many

DNA: TGCAGTGCTAGAGATACAGCCTATAATGAAAAACTGTTTTTT
CDR3: CSARDTAYNEKLFF
J: TRBJ1-4
V: TRBV20-1
D: NA
size: NA

DNA: TGTGCCAGCAGACCGCCAGGTCATAATTCACCCCTCCACTTT
CDR3: CASRPPGHNSPLHF
J: TRBJ1-6
V: TRBV12-3/TRBV12-4
D: NA
size: NA

DNA: TGTGCCATCTCCCCGGCTCCCGAGGATGGCTACACCTTC
CDR3: CAISPAPEDGYTF
J: TRBJ1-2
V: TRBV10-3
D: NA
size: medium-sized

DNA: TGTGCCAGCAACAAAGGACAGGGCTCCTACAATGAGCAGTTCTTC
CDR3: CASNKGQGSYNEQFF
J: TRBJ2-1
V: TRBV2
D: TRBD1
size: few

DNA: TGTGCCACCAGGGGAGACGGCAATCAGCCCCAGCATTTT
CDR3: CATRGDGNQPQHF
J: TRBJ1-5
V: TRBV24-1
D: NA
size: few

DNA: TGCAGCGCCGGACTGAGGGGGGCCGAGCAGTACTTC
CDR3: CSAGLRGAEQYF
J: TRBJ2-7
V: TRBV29-1
D: NA
size: medium-sized

DNA: TGCGCCAGCAGCCTCCATAGCAATCAGCCCCAGCATTTT
CDR3: CASSLHSNQPQHF
J: TRBJ1-5
V: TRBV4-3
D: NA
size: NA

DNA: TGTGCCAGCAGGGAGTATTATGAGCAGTTCTTC
CDR3: CASREYYEQFF
J: TRBJ2-1
V: TRBV2
D: NA
size: few

DNA: TGTGCCAGCAGACCGGGACAGGGGATCTCTGGGGCCAACGTCCTGACTTTC
CDR3: CASRPGQGISGANVLTF
J: TRBJ2-6
V: TRBV2
D: TRBD1
size: NA

DNA: TGTGCCTGGAGAGATCTTCCGGGACGACATACAACTAATGAAAAACTGTTTTTT
CDR3: CAWRDLPGRHTTNEKLFF
J: TRBJ1-4
V: TRBV30
D: NA
size: NA

DNA: TGTGCCAGCAGTTACTCGAACCACGAGTTTCCTGGCTACACCTTC
CDR3: CASSYSNHEFPGYTF
J: TRBJ1-2
V: TRBV6-2/TRBV6-3
D: NA
size: few

DNA: TGTGCCAGCAAATCCGGACAGGGGTACAATGAGCAGTTCTTC
CDR3: CASKSGQGYNEQFF
J: TRBJ2-1
V: TRBV5-6
D: TRBD1
size: few

DNA: TGTGCCAGCAGTCGGAAACCGGGACAGGGTGGCGAGCAGTACTTC
CDR3: CASSRKPGQGGEQYF
J: TRBJ2-7
V: TRBV6-5
D: TRBD1
size: many

DNA: TGTGCCAGCAGCCAGGACTCCGGACTAGCGGGAGTGGAGCAGTTCTTC
CDR3: CASSQDSGLAGVEQFF
J: TRBJ2-1
V: TRBV3-1
D: TRBD2
size: many

DNA: TGTGCCAGACCGGGACTAGCGGGAGGAAGCTCCTACAATGAGCAGTTCTTC
CDR3: CARPGLAGGSSYNEQFF
J: TRBJ2-1
V: TRBV21-1
D: NA
size: NA

DNA: TGTGCCAGCAGCTTGGTGAGACAGAGGAAGTTCTTC
CDR3: CASSLVRQRKFF
J: TRBJ2-1
V: TRBV5-6
D: NA
size: few

DNA: TGTGCCAGCCTCAGGGGAACCAAAAACATTCAGTACTTC
CDR3: CASLRGTKNIQYF
J: TRBJ2-4
V: TRBV2
D: NA
size: many